This T cell receptor (beta chain) was captured in a study of shared clonotypes between healthy human individuals. Whole-study findings and limits: A reduction in generation probabilities was seen for non-shared clonotypes relative to those shared by all four donors.

Details on this clone: Its specificity is unknown.

The authors loaded around 190 ng DNA, roughly 27,000 T cell genomes, into sorted-subset replicate PCRs. Assay used: immunoSEQ multiplex PCR; TCRdb lists only in-frame clones, some missing. The table shows approximately 720,000 clones, with 72% occurring only once. This CDR3 is 14 amino acids long. Germline V gene data show CDR1 as MNHEY and CDR2 as SMNVEV (reference sequence). Trimming shortened V by 3 bases and J by 2 bases, and 11 bases separated the two germline ends. The chain uses TRBV27 and TRBJ2-7; possible D gene TRBD2, 6 bases. The sequenced material came from memory CD4+ T cells sorted from blood. This sample's subset: CD45RA-negative fraction. This clonotype was obtained from a woman between 25 and 40 years old in good health. DNA of the CDR3: TGTGCCAGCAGTTTGGGACGGACTACCTACGAGCAGTACTTC. Protein product: CASSLGRTTYEQYF.